This is a list of T cell receptor beta chains from one sample in a study of blood T cell repertoires in COVID-19. Generated by immunoSEQ multiplex PCR, the TCRdb table keeps only in-frame clones and is missing some. Seen here are 90,000 to 120,000 clones, 80% to 95% observed once, and the top ten hold 4.5% to 6%. The sequenced sample consisted of peripheral blood. These receptors originate from a man between 70 and 80 years old with acute or convalescent COVID-19. CDR3s include the opening cysteine and the closing phenylalanine or tryptophan. A D gene is named only where the DNA matches it firmly. Where a row states a size, it is once, few, many or the class of an expanded clone; other rows omit it.

v_gene	j_gene	len	abundance	d_gene	CDR3nt	CDR3aa
TRBV7-6	TRBJ2-7	16	.	.	TGTGCCAGCAGCTTAGAAGGAGGGGACGGGTTCTACGAGCAGTACTTC	CASSLEGGDGFYEQYF
TRBV4-3	TRBJ1-2	15	.	TRBD1	TGCGCCAGCAGCCGCTATCAGGGGGCTAACTATGGCTACACCTTC	CASSRYQGANYGYTF
TRBV7-9	TRBJ1-1	12	.	.	TGTGCCAGCGCCGCGGGGGGCACTGAAGCTTTCTTT	CASAAGGTEAFF
TRBV19	TRBJ2-5	16	.	TRBD2	TGTGCCAGTAGTTCCCCTCCTAGCGGGGGGGGAGAGACCCAGTACTTC	CASSSPPSGGGETQYF
TRBV29-1	TRBJ2-5	15	.	.	TGCAGCGTTGAGTCGTCGGGACACCTGATGGAGACCCAGTACTTC	CSVESSGHLMETQYF
TRBV6-5	TRBJ1-2	14	.	.	TGTGCCAGCAGTTACGGGCTGGGCGTAGATGGCTACACCTTC	CASSYGLGVDGYTF
TRBV2	TRBJ2-5	14	.	.	TGTGCCAGCAGTCCTACAGGGTTGGGAGAGACCCAGTACTTC	CASSPTGLGETQYF
TRBV3-1/TRBV3-2	TRBJ2-7	15	.	TRBD2	TGTGCCAGCAGCCAGGGACTAGCGGCGGTCTACGAGCAGTACTTC	CASSQGLAAVYEQYF
TRBV19	TRBJ2-1	15	.	.	TGTGCCAGTAGTATAGGACTAGATGGGTTCAATGAGCAGTTCTTC	CASSIGLDGFNEQFF
TRBV5-1	TRBJ2-1	16	.	TRBD2	TGCGCCAGCAGCTCTACGGGCCTAGCGGGAGGAAGTGAGCAGTTCTTC	CASSSTGLAGGSEQFF
TRBV7-9	TRBJ2-5	15	.	TRBD1	TGTGCCAGCAGCTTACGGGACAGGGTAGGAGAGACCCAGTACTTC	CASSLRDRVGETQYF
TRBV7-9	TRBJ2-7	13	once	.	TGTGCCAGCAGCTCCGGACGGGGCTACGAGCAGTACTTC	CASSSGRGYEQYF
TRBV28	TRBJ2-7	17	.	.	TGTGCCAGCAGTCTGCGATCACTGACGGGAGACTCCTACGAGCAGTACTTC	CASSLRSLTGDSYEQYF
TRBV4-1	TRBJ1-5	18	.	TRBD1	TGCGCCAGCAGCCGGGGGGCTTGGGACAGGGATTACAATCAGCCCCAGCATTTT	CASSRGAWDRDYNQPQHF
TRBV30	TRBJ1-6	14	.	TRBD1	TGTGCCTGGAGTTTAGGGACAGCTCCTATGACCCTCCACTTT	CAWSLGTAPMTLHF
TRBV7-9	TRBJ2-1	15	once	.	TGTGCCAGCAGCTTAGAGCGGTCTTCCTACAATGAGCAGTTCTTC	CASSLERSSYNEQFF
TRBV7-9	TRBJ1-5	16	.	TRBD1	TGTGCCAGCAGCCCAGGGGGGACAGCTAGCAATCAGCCCCAGCATTTT	CASSPGGTASNQPQHF
TRBV11-2	TRBJ1-2	13	.	.	TGTGCCAGCAGCTTATCGGAGGGGGGGACCTACACCTTC	CASSLSEGGTYTF
TRBV7-7	TRBJ2-5	13	.	.	TGTGCTAGCAGCTTAGCTCGGTTGGAGACCCAGTACTTC	CASSLARLETQYF
TRBV6-5	TRBJ1-1	14	.	TRBD1	TGTGCCAGCAGTTACACCGGGACAGGGGTTGAAGCTTTCTTT	CASSYTGTGVEAFF
TRBV5-1	TRBJ1-4	15	.	.	TGCGCCAGCAGCGCATCAGGGGAGGGCGGTGAAAAACTGTTTTTT	CASSASGEGGEKLFF
TRBV6-5	TRBJ1-2	16	.	.	TGTGCCAGCAGTTACTCGACTGCAGCAGCTAACTATGGCTACACCTTC	CASSYSTAAANYGYTF
TRBV4-2	TRBJ2-7	15	.	.	TGTGCCAGCAGCCAAGATGGGAATAGCGTCTACGAGCAGTACTTC	CASSQDGNSVYEQYF
TRBV19	TRBJ1-1	15	.	.	TGTGCCACCTTTCCAGCGGGTACAATGAACACTGAAGCTTTCTTT	CATFPAGTMNTEAFF
TRBV6-4	TRBJ1-1	14	.	.	TGTGCCAGCATTATTGACAGACTGAACACTGAAGCTTTCTTT	CASIIDRLNTEAFF
TRBV30	TRBJ1-2	14	.	.	TGTGCCTGGAGAGGGGCAGGTAGTAACTATGGCTACACCTTC	CAWRGAGSNYGYTF
TRBV18	TRBJ1-4	14	.	TRBD1	TGTGCCAGCTCGCCGGGACAGGGATATGAAAAACTGTTTTTT	CASSPGQGYEKLFF
TRBV4-2	TRBJ1-5	15	.	.	TGTGCCAGCAGCCAAGGAGCACAGGGAAATCAGCCCCAGCATTTT	CASSQGAQGNQPQHF
TRBV5-1	TRBJ2-5	15	.	TRBD2	TGCGCCAGCAGCGTACTAGCGAAGGTCGGAGAGACCCAGTACTTC	CASSVLAKVGETQYF
TRBV5-8	TRBJ2-1	13	once	.	TGTGCCAGCAGCTGGAGATCCTACAATGAGCAGTTCTTC	CASSWRSYNEQFF
TRBV11-2	TRBJ1-2	14	.	.	TGTGCCAGCAGCTTAGGCGGAGGGAACTATGGCTACACCTTC	CASSLGGGNYGYTF
TRBV24-1	TRBJ1-2	12	.	.	TGTGCCACCAGTGATTGGGCAGGGCACTACACCTTC	CATSDWAGHYTF
TRBV12-3/TRBV12-4	TRBJ1-1	12	few	TRBD1	TGTGCCAGCAGTTTGGACGCTCCACAGGGGATCTTT	CASSLDAPQGIF
TRBV27	TRBJ2-5	14	once	.	TGTGCCAGCAGTTTTCAGGGTGAGCAAGAGACCCAGTACTTC	CASSFQGEQETQYF
TRBV5-5	TRBJ1-3	16	.	.	TGTGCCAGCAGCTTTAGCCAGATCACCTCTGGAAACACCATATATTTT	CASSFSQITSGNTIYF
TRBV5-1	TRBJ1-4	14	once	.	TGCGCCAGCAGCTTAGAGGGGGTAAATGAAAAACTGTTTTTT	CASSLEGVNEKLFF
TRBV4-1	TRBJ1-1	14	.	.	TGCGCCAGCAGCCAAGGGGCAGGGAACACTGAAGCTTTCTTT	CASSQGAGNTEAFF
TRBV24-1	TRBJ2-5	14	.	TRBD2	TGTGCCACCCGGGGTGTGGCGGGAGAAGAGACCCAGTACTTC	CATRGVAGEETQYF
TRBV27	TRBJ2-1	16	.	TRBD2	TGTGCCAGCAGTTCCCAAGGGACTAGCCACATCAATGAGCAGTTCTTC	CASSSQGTSHINEQFF
TRBV5-1	TRBJ1-2	17	.	TRBD1	TGCGCCAGCAGCTTTCGGACAGGGCCCACTTCTTTCTATGGCTACACCTTC	CASSFRTGPTSFYGYTF
TRBV28	TRBJ1-6	13	few	.	TGTGCCAGCAGTTTATACAGTAATTCACCCCTCCACTTT	CASSLYSNSPLHF
TRBV7-2	TRBJ2-3	18	.	.	TGTGCCAGCAGCCCTTTCAGTGTATCGTTGGCGGGCACAGATACGCAGTATTTT	CASSPFSVSLAGTDTQYF
TRBV6-4	TRBJ1-6	15	once	.	TGTGCCAGCAGCATCGAGGACAGACTAAATTCACCCCTCCACTTT	CASSIEDRLNSPLHF
TRBV18	TRBJ2-5	16	.	.	TGTGCCAGCTCACCAGGGCGGGTAAAAGAAGAAGAGACCCAGTACTTC	CASSPGRVKEEETQYF
TRBV6-6	TRBJ2-7	14	.	TRBD2	TGTGCCAGCAGTTTCTCGGGAGGGCCAAGCGAGCAGTACTTC	CASSFSGGPSEQYF
TRBV27	TRBJ1-2	13	.	TRBD1	TGTGCCAGCAGTTCAGGACAGGGTTATGGCTACACCTTC	CASSSGQGYGYTF
TRBV27	TRBJ2-7	14	.	TRBD1	TGTGCCAGCAGTTCCCGGGACAGGGTCTACGAGCAGTACTTC	CASSSRDRVYEQYF
TRBV6-5	TRBJ1-2	12	.	TRBD1	TGTGCCAGCAGAGGACAGGGAGAGGGCTACACCTTC	CASRGQGEGYTF
TRBV9	TRBJ2-5	14	once	.	TGTGCCAGCAGCGTAGTGGAGGGTTTGGGGACCCAGTACTTC	CASSVVEGLGTQYF
TRBV21-1	TRBJ1-6	18	.	.	TGTGCCAGCAGCCCTCGGACAGGCTACGATGGATCTAATTCACCCCTCCACTTT	CASSPRTGYDGSNSPLHF
TRBV6-2/TRBV6-3	TRBJ1-2	15	.	.	TGTGCCAGCAGTTTACTCCCGCGAGGGGGACATGGCTACACCTTC	CASSLLPRGGHGYTF
TRBV5-4	TRBJ1-1	13	.	.	TGTGCCAGCAGCTGGGAGGGTTTCACTGAAGCTTTCTTT	CASSWEGFTEAFF
TRBV19	TRBJ2-3	19	.	TRBD2	TGTGCCAGTACCCCAACGGGACTAGCGGGGGTATTGAGCACAGATACGCAGTATTTT	CASTPTGLAGVLSTDTQYF
TRBV7-6	TRBJ1-2	13	.	.	TGTGCCAGCAGAGGGGCCGAGAACTATGGCTACACCTTC	CASRGAENYGYTF
TRBV4-1	TRBJ2-7	16	.	TRBD1	TGCGCCAGCAGCCTTGCACCGGGACAGGGGTCCGCCGAGCAGTACTTC	CASSLAPGQGSAEQYF
TRBV7-8	TRBJ1-6	15	.	.	TGTGCCAGCAGTATGGTACAGGGACGGAATTCACCCCTCCACTTT	CASSMVQGRNSPLHF
TRBV28	TRBJ2-3	18	.	.	TGTGCCAGCCGTCGGCCCAGGGGAACGATAAATAGCACAGATACGCAGTATTTT	CASRRPRGTINSTDTQYF